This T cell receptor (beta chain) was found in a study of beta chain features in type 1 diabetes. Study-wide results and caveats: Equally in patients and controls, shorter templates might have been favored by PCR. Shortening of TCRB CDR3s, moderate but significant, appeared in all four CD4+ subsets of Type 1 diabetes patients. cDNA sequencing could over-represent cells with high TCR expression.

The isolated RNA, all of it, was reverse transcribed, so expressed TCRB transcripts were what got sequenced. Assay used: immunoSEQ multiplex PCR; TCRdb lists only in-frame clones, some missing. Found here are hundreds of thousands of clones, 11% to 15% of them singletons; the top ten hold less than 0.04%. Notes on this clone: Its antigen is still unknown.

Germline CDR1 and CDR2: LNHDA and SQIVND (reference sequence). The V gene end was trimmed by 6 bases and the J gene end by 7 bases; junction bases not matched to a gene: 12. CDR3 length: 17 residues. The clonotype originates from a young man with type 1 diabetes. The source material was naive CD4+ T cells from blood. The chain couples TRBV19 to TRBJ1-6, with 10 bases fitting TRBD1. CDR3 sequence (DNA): TGTGCCAGTAGCCGGCCCCAGGACAGGGGGATGAATTCACCCCTCCACTTT. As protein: CASSRPQDRGMNSPLHF.